A selection of T cell receptor beta chains follows, all from one sample in a study of blood T cell repertoires in COVID-19. Assay used: immunoSEQ multiplex PCR; TCRdb lists only in-frame clones, some missing. The sample records 250,000 to 300,000 clones, approximately 77% being singletons. The material sequenced was peripheral blood. The receptors stem from a young woman with acute or convalescent COVID-19. The CDR3 runs from the conserved cysteine through the conserved F or W. A D gene is named only where the DNA matches it firmly. Expanded clones get a size class; other rows say once, few or many, or leave the size out.

>TRBD2|TRBJ2-3|-|TRBV7-9
TGTGCCAGCAGCTCGACTAGCGGGAGAAAGACAGATACGCAGTATTTT
CASSSTSGRKTDTQYF
>TRBD1|TRBJ1-6|-|TRBV7-9
TGTGCCAGCAGCACTATGGACAGGGGTAATTCACCCCTCCACTTT
CASSTMDRGNSPLHF
>-|TRBJ2-7|-|TRBV18
TGTGCCAGCTCACCAGAGTACGAGCAGTACTTC
CASSPEYEQYF
>-|TRBJ2-3|-|TRBV21-1
TGTGCCAGCAGCAAATCTACATCCAGGACTAGCGGTGGTACGCAGTATTTT
CASSKSTSRTSGGTQYF
>TRBD2|TRBJ2-3|-|TRBV5-6
TGTGCCAGCAGCTTGGCCTTGGGTGGACTAGACACAGATACGCAGTATTTT
CASSLALGGLDTDTQYF
>-|TRBJ2-1|few|TRBV9
TGTGCCAGCAGCGAGGACTGGGGAAACAATGAGCAGTTCTTC
CASSEDWGNNEQFF
>-|TRBJ1-5|-|TRBV7-2
TGTGCCAGCAGCTTAGACATGGATCAGCCCCAGCATTTT
CASSLDMDQPQHF
>TRBD1|TRBJ1-1|-|TRBV5-1
TGCGCCAGCAGCATGACAGGGTCGAACACTGAAGCTTTCTTT
CASSMTGSNTEAFF
>-|TRBJ2-7|-|TRBV28
TGTGCCAGCAGTTCGGACATCCCCTACGAGCAGTACTTC
CASSSDIPYEQYF
>-|TRBJ1-6|-|TRBV27
TGTGCCAGCAGCCGACAGGACCCCAGCTCCTATAATTCACCCCTCCACTTT
CASSRQDPSSYNSPLHF
>-|TRBJ1-5|-|TRBV7-8
TGTGCCAGCAGCGTCAGGACTGCCAGCAATCAGCCCCAGCATTTT
CASSVRTASNQPQHF
>-|TRBJ1-2|-|TRBV15
TGTGCCACCAGCAGAGATCGGGCGGGAAACTATGGCTACACCTTC
CATSRDRAGNYGYTF
>-|TRBJ1-2|-|TRBV9
TGTGCCAGCAGCGTAGGGGCCCCGGCCAACTATGGCTACACCTTC
CASSVGAPANYGYTF
>TRBD2|TRBJ2-1|-|TRBV9
TGTGCCAGCAGCGTAGTGGTAGCGGGAGGCTACAATGAGCAGTTCTTC
CASSVVVAGGYNEQFF
>-|TRBJ1-2|-|TRBV6-1
TGTGCCAGCAGTGAAGCGGCACCTAACTATGGCTACACCTTC
CASSEAAPNYGYTF
>-|TRBJ1-5|-|TRBV7-2
TGTGCCAGCAGCTTAGCGGAGGGGACGGCATACAATCAGCCCCAGCATTTT
CASSLAEGTAYNQPQHF
>TRBD2|TRBJ2-3|-|TRBV14
TGTGCCAGCAGCCCTCCGGGACTAGCGGGAGCATGGACAGATACGCAGTATTTT
CASSPPGLAGAWTDTQYF
>-|TRBJ2-3|-|TRBV6-2/TRBV6-3
TGTGCCAGCAGCATAGGGCTAGCTGGCACAGATACGCAGTATTTT
CASSIGLAGTDTQYF